A selection of T cell receptor beta chains follows, all from one sample in a study of CD8+ T cells in alopecia areata. Method: immunoSEQ multiplex PCR; TCRdb's copy keeps in-frame clones and lacks some. The sample holds 160,000 or so clones; about 71% are singletons and the top ten take roughly 0.91%. The specimen was CD4+ T cells sorted from blood, collected at week 4, from a patient treated with tofacitinib. All receptors come from a human donor with alopecia areata. Both conserved end residues are part of each CDR3. Each record gives: V gene, J gene, clone size, D gene, CDR3 protein, CDR3 DNA. A D gene is named only where the DNA matches it firmly. Clone sizes are given selectively: once, few, many, or a class where the clone is expanded.

TRBV11-1	TRBJ2-3	-	-	CASDGGWGTDTQYF	TGTGCCAGCGATGGGGGTTGGGGCACAGATACGCAGTATTTT
TRBV19	TRBJ2-1	few	TRBD1	CASSPRTGGYNEQFF	TGTGCCAGTAGTCCGAGGACAGGGGGCTACAATGAGCAGTTCTTC
TRBV20-1	TRBJ2-5	few	-	CSAQNQETQYF	TGCAGTGCCCAGAACCAAGAGACCCAGTACTTC
TRBV4-2	TRBJ1-1	-	-	CASSQQGNSEAFF	TGTGCCAGCAGCCAACAGGGTAACTCTGAAGCTTTCTTT
TRBV10-3	TRBJ1-1	-	-	CAIGARGGETEAFF	TGTGCCATCGGTGCCAGGGGAGGTGAAACTGAAGCTTTCTTT
TRBV5-1	TRBJ2-7	-	-	CASSLNVLPGPYEQYF	TGCGCCAGCAGCTTGAATGTCTTGCCAGGACCCTACGAGCAGTACTTC
TRBV18	TRBJ1-2	-	TRBD1	CASSLNRGRVPGDGYTF	TGTGCCAGCTCACTTAACAGGGGGCGAGTTCCGGGTGATGGCTACACCTTC
TRBV7-3	TRBJ2-1	-	TRBD2	CASSSIAGSYNEQFF	TGTGCCAGCAGCTCCATAGCGGGCTCCTACAATGAGCAGTTCTTC
TRBV4-1	TRBJ2-3	-	TRBD1	CASSQERQGDTQYF	TGCGCCAGCAGCCAAGAGAGACAGGGGGATACGCAGTATTTT
TRBV30	TRBJ1-1	-	-	CAWTDSSKRDTEAFF	TGTGCCTGGACAGACTCCTCAAAACGGGACACTGAAGCTTTCTTT
TRBV30	TRBJ1-1	-	-	CAWRTGFATEAFF	TGTGCCTGGAGGACAGGTTTTGCCACTGAAGCTTTCTTT
TRBV30	TRBJ2-6	-	-	CAWRRRRGQLSGANVLTF	TGTGCCTGGAGACGCCGACGGGGGCAACTCTCTGGGGCCAACGTCCTGACTTTC
TRBV4-2	TRBJ2-7	few	-	CASSQDEGATYEQYF	TGTGCCAGCAGCCAAGATGAGGGAGCCACCTACGAGCAGTACTTC
TRBV7-2	TRBJ2-5	few	TRBD2	CASSRGLVLETQYF	TGTGCCAGCAGCAGGGGACTAGTCCTCGAGACCCAGTACTTC
TRBV7-8	TRBJ2-1	-	-	CASSPLGASGYNEQFF	TGTGCCAGCAGCCCTTTGGGGGCTAGCGGATACAATGAGCAGTTCTTC
TRBV2	TRBJ1-2	few	-	CASRRSLRANYGYTF	TGTGCCAGCCGGCGGTCCCTAAGAGCTAACTATGGCTACACCTTC
TRBV25-1	TRBJ2-3	-	-	CASRWSTDTQYF	TGTGCCAGCAGGTGGAGCACAGATACGCAGTATTTT
TRBV30	TRBJ1-2	once	-	CASQPAAYGYTF	TGTGCCTCCCAGCCGGCTGCCTATGGCTACACCTTC
TRBV7-6	TRBJ2-7	-	-	CASSLDAYEQYF	TGTGCCAGCAGTTTGGACGCCTACGAGCAGTACTTC
TRBV27	TRBJ2-2	-	-	CASNLSPANTGELFF	TGTGCCAGCAACTTAAGCCCAGCGAACACCGGGGAGCTGTTTTTT
TRBV29-1	TRBJ2-3	-	-	CSVFAVPDTQYF	TGCAGCGTTTTCGCAGTACCAGATACGCAGTATTTT
TRBV5-1	TRBJ1-2	-	TRBD1	CASSIRTGENYGYTF	TGCGCCAGCAGCATACGGACAGGGGAAAACTATGGCTACACCTTC
TRBV5-1	TRBJ2-5	-	TRBD1	CASSLATGGRETQYF	TGCGCCAGCAGCTTGGCTACAGGGGGCAGAGAGACCCAGTACTTC
TRBV7-2	TRBJ1-1	-	-	CASSRLWGNTEAFF	TGTGCCAGCAGCCGCCTGTGGGGGAACACTGAAGCTTTCTTT
TRBV9	TRBJ2-7	-	TRBD2	CASSVGLNAYEQYF	TGTGCCAGCAGCGTGGGACTAAACGCCTACGAGCAGTACTTC
TRBV6-6	TRBJ2-1	-	-	CASRSPGPSYNEQFF	TGTGCCAGCAGATCTCCTGGACCTTCCTACAATGAGCAGTTCTTC
TRBV7-2	TRBJ2-3	few	-	CASSFGTDTQYF	TGTGCCAGCAGCTTTGGCACAGATACGCAGTATTTT
TRBV7-9	TRBJ2-7	few	-	CASSTGSNSWVYEQYF	TGTGCCAGCAGCACAGGTTCGAACAGTTGGGTCTACGAGCAGTACTTC
TRBV19	TRBJ1-4	-	-	CASSIQGTRLFF	TGTGCCAGTAGTATACAGGGAACCCGTCTGTTTTTT
TRBV29-1	TRBJ2-5	-	-	CSVTTGGRRETQYF	TGCAGCGTCACCACGGGCGGACGGAGGGAGACCCAGTACTTC
TRBV2	TRBJ2-1	-	-	CASSAGQRFWFF	TGTGCCAGCAGTGCAGGACAGCGGTTCTGGTTCTTC
TRBV29-1	TRBJ2-4	-	-	CSVGGAKNIQYF	TGCAGCGTTGGGGGCGCCAAAAACATTCAGTACTTC
TRBV4-1	TRBJ2-3	few	TRBD2	CASSQVWTSSTDTQYF	TGCGCCAGCAGCCAAGTATGGACTAGTAGCACAGATACGCAGTATTTT
TRBV4-2	TRBJ2-7	once	-	CASSHMGDNYEQYF	TGTGCCAGCAGCCATATGGGGGACAACTACGAGCAGTACTTC
TRBV11-1	TRBJ1-1	few	-	CASSLEGNTEAFF	TGTGCCAGCAGCTTAGAGGGGAACACTGAAGCTTTCTTT
TRBV7-6	TRBJ2-6	-	-	CASSSRWRAGANVLTF	TGTGCCAGCAGCTCTAGGTGGAGGGCTGGGGCCAACGTCCTGACTTTC
TRBV30	TRBJ1-2	-	-	CAWSVYPGNYGYTF	TGTGCCTGGAGTGTATATCCCGGGAACTATGGCTACACCTTC
TRBV19	TRBJ1-2	-	-	CANTLDAYYGYTF	TGTGCCAATACCCTTGACGCTTACTATGGCTACACCTTC
TRBV29-1	TRBJ2-2	-	-	CSVGRVAGELFF	TGCAGCGTTGGTAGGGTCGCCGGGGAGCTGTTTTTT
TRBV30	TRBJ2-7	once	-	CAWEAATGIYEQYF	TGTGCCTGGGAGGCCGCAACAGGGATATACGAGCAGTACTTC
TRBV5-4	TRBJ2-7	-	-	CASSFGVSYEQYF	TGTGCCAGCAGCTTTGGGGTTTCCTACGAGCAGTACTTC
TRBV27	TRBJ2-2	-	-	CASSRSQAGELFF	TGTGCCAGCAGCCGAAGCCAGGCCGGGGAGCTGTTTTTT
TRBV30	TRBJ2-7	few	TRBD1	CAWSSPGQGPGGQYF	TGTGCCTGGAGTAGCCCGGGACAGGGGCCTGGAGGGCAGTACTTC
TRBV30	TRBJ2-5	-	-	CAWSARETQYF	TGTGCCTGGAGTGCTCGAGAGACCCAGTACTTC
TRBV10-3	TRBJ2-3	-	-	CAISEKGPNGADTQYF	TGTGCCATCAGTGAGAAGGGGCCGAACGGGGCAGATACGCAGTATTTT
TRBV27	TRBJ2-7	few	-	CASSLGGGYYEQYF	TGTGCCAGCAGTTTGGGTGGTGGGTACTACGAGCAGTACTTC
TRBV5-6	TRBJ1-1	-	-	CASSSNTEAFF	TGTGCCAGCAGCTCCAACACTGAAGCTTTCTTT
TRBV5-4	TRBJ1-1	few	TRBD1	CASSLPSGTGRGEAFF	TGTGCCAGCAGCTTACCCTCCGGGACAGGGAGAGGCGAAGCTTTCTTT
TRBV29-1	TRBJ2-2	-	TRBD1	CSVSGTGTGELFF	TGCAGCGTTTCCGGGACAGGGACCGGGGAGCTGTTTTTT
TRBV29-1	TRBJ1-1	few	-	CSVIAGGAFF	TGCAGCGTTATCGCCGGGGGAGCTTTCTTT
TRBV13	TRBJ1-6	-	-	CASKIGGTNSPLHF	TGTGCCAGCAAGATCGGGGGGACTAATTCACCCCTCCACTTT
TRBV30	TRBJ2-7	-	-	CAWSVRLGPYEQYF	TGTGCCTGGAGTGTACGACTGGGACCCTACGAGCAGTACTTC
TRBV29-1	TRBJ2-3	-	TRBD2	CSVERGVTDTQYF	TGCAGCGTTGAGCGGGGGGTCACAGATACGCAGTATTTT
TRBV18	TRBJ1-1	-	-	CASSPTDNQGAEAFF	TGTGCCAGCTCACCAACCGACAATCAAGGGGCTGAAGCTTTCTTT